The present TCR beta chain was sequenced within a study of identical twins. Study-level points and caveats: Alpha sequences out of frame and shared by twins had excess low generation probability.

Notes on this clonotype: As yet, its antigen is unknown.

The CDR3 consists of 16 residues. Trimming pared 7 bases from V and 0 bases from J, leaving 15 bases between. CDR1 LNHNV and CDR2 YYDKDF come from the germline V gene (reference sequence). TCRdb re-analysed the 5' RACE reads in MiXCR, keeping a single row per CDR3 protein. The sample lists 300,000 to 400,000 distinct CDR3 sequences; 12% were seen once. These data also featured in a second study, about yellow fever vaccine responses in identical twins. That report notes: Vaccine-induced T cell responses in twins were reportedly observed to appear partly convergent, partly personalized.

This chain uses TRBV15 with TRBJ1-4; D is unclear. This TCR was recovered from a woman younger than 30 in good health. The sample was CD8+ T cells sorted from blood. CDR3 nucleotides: TGTGCCACCAAGCCAGTTCCCCCTGCAACTAATGAAAAACTGTTTTTT. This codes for CATKPVPPATNEKLFF.